Below, 13 T cell receptor beta chains from the same sample are listed, as sequenced in a study of OX40 agonist ivuxolimab in advanced cancers. The protocol was immunoSEQ multiplex PCR, while the TCRdb copy is restricted to in-frame clones and leaves out a portion. The sample has tens of thousands of clones, about 78% seen once; the top ten hold approximately 5%. The starting material was CD4+ or CD8+ T cells sorted from blood, obtained in a trial of the OX40 agonist ivuxolimab. The receptors stem from an adult with an advanced solid tumor such as melanoma, head and neck, liver or kidney cancer.

J is TRBJ1-2 and V is TRBV11-2, with TRBD1 as a possible D gene (5 bases). Germline-derived CDR1 and CDR2 are SGHAT and FQNNGV. Trimming removed 1 base from V and 0 bases from J, with 15 bases in between. The length of the CDR3 is 17 residues. CDR3 loop: CASSLVTLAGANYGYTF. For the CDR3, the DNA is TGTGCCAGCAGCTTAGTAACTCTAGCGGGGGCTAACTATGGCTACACCTTC.

The CDR3 DNA sequence: TGTGCCAGTAGTCTTGAAACCAGTGAGCAGTTCTTC. Protein: CASSLETSEQFF. This chain joins TRBV19 and TRBJ2-1; D is undetermined. The CDR3 has 12 amino acids. V was shortened by 5 bases and J by 9 bases, with 11 bases between the two germline ends. CDR1 LNHDA and CDR2 SQIVND come from the germline V gene (reference sequence).

The V call is TRBV6-5, the J call TRBJ1-4, with 7 bases that match TRBD1. V dropped 4 bases and J dropped 3; count of bases not matched to a gene: 8. Germline V CDR1 and CDR2: MNHEY, SVGAGI. This CDR3 is 16 amino acids long. This CDR3 is CASSSTGLLSNEKLFF. CDR3 bases: TGTGCCAGCAGTTCGACAGGGTTGTTGTCTAATGAAAAACTGTTTTTT.

The chain has TRBV7-6 and TRBJ2-3; no reliable D call. Germline values: CDR1 SGHVS, CDR2 FNYEAQ. This CDR3 has 12 residues. Trimming took off 4 bases at V and 7 bases at J, with 9 bases between the two ends. CDR3 loop: CASSSDGHTQYF. The CDR3, as DNA: TGTGCCAGCAGCTCCGACGGACATACGCAGTATTTT.

The rearrangement uses TRBV7-9 and TRBJ2-7; D is unresolved. The CDR3 covers 16 residues. V was pared by 5 bases and J by 2 bases, with 19 bases between. CDR1 is SEHNR, CDR2 FQNEAQ, per germline (reference sequence). The CDR3 reads CASSKDIGRQTYEQYF. DNA for the CDR3: TGTGCCAGCAGCAAAGACATCGGACGGCAAACCTACGAGCAGTACTTC.

The genes are TRBV10-1 and TRBJ2-7; 11 bases fit TRBD1. Germline CDR1 and CDR2: WNHNN and SYGVQD (reference sequence). The CDR3 has 13 amino acids. The V and J ends lost 9 bases and 1 base, in that order; junction bases with no gene match: 2. CDR3 sequence: CASRDRGSYEQYF. The CDR3 region has the DNA TGCGCCAGTCGGGACAGGGGGTCCTACGAGCAGTACTTC.

This clone was counted once. This chain uses TRBV5-1 with TRBJ2-7, with a possible D match to TRBD2 (6 bases). Per the germline V gene, CDR1 is SGHRS and CDR2 is YFSETQ. The CDR3 runs 13 residues. V lost 4 bases to trimming and J lost 3 bases, with 11 bases between them. This CDR3 reads CASSPGLSYEQYF. The CDR3 nucleotides read TGCGCCAGCAGCCCGGGACTCAGCTACGAGCAGTACTTC.

The rearrangement joins TRBV20-1 to TRBJ2-7, with D possibly matching TRBD1 (6 bases). Germline CDR1 is DFQATT and CDR2 is SNEGSKA (reference sequence). The CDR3 extends over 11 amino acids. V was clipped by 6 bases and J by 6 bases, with 12 bases between them. The CDR3 loop is CSAYRAGEQYF. The CDR3 DNA reads TGCAGTGCGTACAGGGCCGGCGAGCAGTACTTC.

This chain uses TRBV5-1 with TRBJ2-7; the match to TRBD1 covers 9 bases. After removal of 5 bases from V and 5 bases from J, the junction contained 5 bases not matched to a gene. CDR1 and CDR2 from the germline V gene are SGHRS and YFSETQ. This CDR3 is built from 13 residues. CDR3 residues: CASRGTGFDEQYF. The CDR3 DNA is TGCGCCAGCAGGGGGACAGGGTTCGACGAGCAGTACTTC.

V usage is TRBV6-5 and J usage is TRBJ1-1, with D perhaps matching TRBD1 (5 bases). The CDR3 has 16 residues. Germline loops: CDR1 MNHEY, CDR2 SVGAGI. The V gene lost 2 bases and the J gene lost 1 base, with 14 bases spanning the gap. CDR3 DNA sequence: TGTGCCAGCAGTTACCCCGCCGGGGCGGCGAACACTGAAGCTTTCTTT. Translation gives CASSYPAGAANTEAFF.

This sequence joins TRBV30 and TRBJ2-3; no reliable D call. The CDR3 loop spans 14 amino acids. V lost 1 base to trimming and J lost 3 bases, with 11 bases between them. Looked up from germline, CDR1 is GTSNPN and CDR2 is SVGIG (reference sequence). The CDR3 region is CAWSEPLRTDTQYF. In nucleotides, the CDR3 is TGTGCCTGGAGTGAACCCCTAAGGACAGATACGCAGTATTTT.

This chain uses TRBV5-6 with TRBJ2-7; 8 bases are shared with TRBD2. The ends lost 3 bases at V and 4 bases at J; junction bases unmatched: 12. CDR3 size: 16 residues. Germline V gene data show CDR1 as SGHDT and CDR2 as YYEEEE. The CDR3 coding sequence is TGTGCCAGCAGCTCAGGAGCGGGGGCCCAGGGGTACGAGCAGTACTTC. As protein: CASSSGAGAQGYEQYF. Full variable domain (missing parts from reference TRBV5-6 and TRBJ2-7): DAGVTQSPTHLIKTRGQQVTLRCSPKSGHDTVSWYQQALGQGPQFIFQYYEEEERQRGNFPDRFSGHQFPNYSSELNVNALLLGDSALYLCASSSGAGAQGYEQYFGPGTRLTVT.

The rearrangement uses TRBV7-6 and TRBJ2-7; D gene uncertain. Germline values: CDR1 SGHVS, CDR2 FNYEAQ. The CDR3 covers 11 residues. V lost 7 bases and J 7 bases, leaving 11 bases between the germline ends. The DNA of the CDR3 is TGTGCCAGCACCCTCCTCGGTGAGCAGTACTTC. As protein: CASTLLGEQYF.